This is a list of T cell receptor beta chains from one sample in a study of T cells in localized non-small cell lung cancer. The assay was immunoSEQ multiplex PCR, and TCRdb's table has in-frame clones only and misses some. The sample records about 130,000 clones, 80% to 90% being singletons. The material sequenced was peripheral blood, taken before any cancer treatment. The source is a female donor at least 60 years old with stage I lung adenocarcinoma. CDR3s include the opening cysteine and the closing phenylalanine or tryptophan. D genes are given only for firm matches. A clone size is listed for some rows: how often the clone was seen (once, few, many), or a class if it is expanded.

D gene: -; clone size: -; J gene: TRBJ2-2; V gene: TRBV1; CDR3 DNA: TGCACCAGCAGCCTTAAACTAGCGGGAGGAAACACCGGGGAGCTGTTTTTT; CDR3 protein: CTSSLKLAGGNTGELFF
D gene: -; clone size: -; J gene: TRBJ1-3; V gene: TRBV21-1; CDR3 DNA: TGTGCCAGCAGCGAAGTGCGGGGAAGTGGAAACACCATATATTTT; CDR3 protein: CASSEVRGSGNTIYF
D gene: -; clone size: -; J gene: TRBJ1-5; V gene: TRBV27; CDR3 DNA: TGTGCCAGCAGTCCCCTCGACAGCTTCAATCAGCCCCAGCATTTT; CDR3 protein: CASSPLDSFNQPQHF
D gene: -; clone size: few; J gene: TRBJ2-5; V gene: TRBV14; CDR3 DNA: TGTGCCAGCAGCCACCAAGAGACCCAGTACTTC; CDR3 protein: CASSHQETQYF
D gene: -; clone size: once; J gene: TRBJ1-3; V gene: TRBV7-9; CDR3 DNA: TGTGCCAGCAGCCGCCGGGACCTTGGAAACACCATATATTTT; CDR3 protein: CASSRRDLGNTIYF
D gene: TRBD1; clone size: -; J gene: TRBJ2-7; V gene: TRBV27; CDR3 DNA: TGTGCCAGCAGTAGCTCCCCGGGACAGGGTTCCTACGAGCAGTACTTC; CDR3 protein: CASSSSPGQGSYEQYF
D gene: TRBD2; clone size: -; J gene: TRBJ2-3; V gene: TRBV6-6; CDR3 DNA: TGTGCCAGCAGTCATCCGGGACTAGCGGGCACAGATACGCAGTATTTT; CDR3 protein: CASSHPGLAGTDTQYF
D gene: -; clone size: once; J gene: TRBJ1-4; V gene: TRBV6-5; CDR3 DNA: TGTGCCAGCAGTGGGGGGGCTGAAAAACTGTTTTTT; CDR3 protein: CASSGGAEKLFF
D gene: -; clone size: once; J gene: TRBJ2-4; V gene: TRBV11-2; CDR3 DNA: TGTGCCAGCAGCCGGGACGTAAACATTCAGTACTTC; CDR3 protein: CASSRDVNIQYF
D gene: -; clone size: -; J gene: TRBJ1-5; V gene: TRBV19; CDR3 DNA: TGTGCCAGTTTATCGAGCGGGGAGCCCCAGCATTTT; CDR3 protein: CASLSSGEPQHF
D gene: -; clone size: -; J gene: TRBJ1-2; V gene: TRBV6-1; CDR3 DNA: TGTGCCAGCAGTGCCTCAAGAGGCTTCCCAGGCGGCTACACCTTC; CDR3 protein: CASSASRGFPGGYTF
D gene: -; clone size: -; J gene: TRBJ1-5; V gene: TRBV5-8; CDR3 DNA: TGTGCCAGCGGATCTGGACAGTTTTACAATCAGCCCCAGCATTTT; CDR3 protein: CASGSGQFYNQPQHF
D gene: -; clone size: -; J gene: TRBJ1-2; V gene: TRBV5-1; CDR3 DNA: TGCGCCAGCAGCGCGGGACACCAAAACTATGGCTACACCTTC; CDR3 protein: CASSAGHQNYGYTF
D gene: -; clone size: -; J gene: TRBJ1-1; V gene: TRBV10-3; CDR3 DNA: TGTGCCATCAGTGACATCATAGGCACTGAAGCTTTCTTT; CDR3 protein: CAISDIIGTEAFF
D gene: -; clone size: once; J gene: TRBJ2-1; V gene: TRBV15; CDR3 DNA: TGTGCCACCAGTGCGCCCGCGGGGCGAAATGAGCAGTTCTTC; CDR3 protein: CATSAPAGRNEQFF
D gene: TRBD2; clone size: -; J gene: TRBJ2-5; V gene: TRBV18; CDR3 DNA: TGTGCCAGCTCACCATTGATGGGAGGGGAGCAGACCCAGTACTTC; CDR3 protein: CASSPLMGGEQTQYF
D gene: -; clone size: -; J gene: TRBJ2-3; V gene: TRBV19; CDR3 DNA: TGTGCCAGTAGTATAGAAGCAGGGCGCACAGATACGCAGTATTTT; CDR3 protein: CASSIEAGRTDTQYF
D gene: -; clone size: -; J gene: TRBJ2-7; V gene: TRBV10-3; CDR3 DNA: TGTGCCATCAGTGAGTCTGGGGGGTCCTACGAGCAGTACTTC; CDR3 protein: CAISESGGSYEQYF
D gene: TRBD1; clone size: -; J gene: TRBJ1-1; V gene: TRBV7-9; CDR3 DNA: TGTGCCAGCAGCTGGGACAGGGGGCGTACTGAAGCTTTCTTT; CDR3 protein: CASSWDRGRTEAFF
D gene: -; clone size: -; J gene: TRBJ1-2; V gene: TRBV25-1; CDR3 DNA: TGTGCCAGCAGTGAATCAGTCAGTGGCTACACCTTC; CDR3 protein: CASSESVSGYTF
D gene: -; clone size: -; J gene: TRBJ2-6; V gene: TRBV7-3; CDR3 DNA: TGTGCCAGCAGCTTTCTGGGAGTCGGTGGGGCCAACGTCCTGACTTTC; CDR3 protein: CASSFLGVGGANVLTF
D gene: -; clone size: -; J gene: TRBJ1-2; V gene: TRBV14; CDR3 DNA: TGTGCCAGCAGTCCGGGGGGTAACTATGGCTACACCTTC; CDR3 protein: CASSPGGNYGYTF
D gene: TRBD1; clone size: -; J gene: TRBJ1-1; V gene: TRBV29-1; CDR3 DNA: TGCAGCGTCAATCCCTTTGGACAGGGCGGGGACGACACTGAAGCTTTCTTT; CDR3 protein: CSVNPFGQGGDDTEAFF
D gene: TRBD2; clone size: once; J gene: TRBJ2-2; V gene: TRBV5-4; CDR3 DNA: TGTGCCAGCAGCTCGCCTCGGGGGGGTTTGACCGGGGAGCTGTTTTTT; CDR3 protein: CASSSPRGGLTGELFF
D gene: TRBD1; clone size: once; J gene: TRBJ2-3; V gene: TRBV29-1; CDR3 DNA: TGCAGCGTTGCCGCCGGGACAGCTAGCACAGATACGCAGTATTTT; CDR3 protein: CSVAAGTASTDTQYF
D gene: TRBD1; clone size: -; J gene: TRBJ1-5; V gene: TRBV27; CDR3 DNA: TGTGCCAGCAGTCCCACCAGGGGGCTCAGTCAGCCCCAGCATTTT; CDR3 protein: CASSPTRGLSQPQHF
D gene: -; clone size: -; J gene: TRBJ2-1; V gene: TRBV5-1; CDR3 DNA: TGCGCCAGCAGCTTGGGAGGCGGAGCCTACAATGAGCAGTTCTTC; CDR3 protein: CASSLGGGAYNEQFF
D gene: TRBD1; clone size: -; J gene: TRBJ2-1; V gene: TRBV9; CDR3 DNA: TGTGCCAGCAGCCCTAAACAGGGGCCTACCTACAATGAGCAGTTCTTC; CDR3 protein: CASSPKQGPTYNEQFF
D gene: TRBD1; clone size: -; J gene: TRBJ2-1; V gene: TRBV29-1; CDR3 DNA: TGCAGCGTTGTCGAGGGGGCCTCATACAATGAGCAGTTCTTC; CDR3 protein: CSVVEGASYNEQFF
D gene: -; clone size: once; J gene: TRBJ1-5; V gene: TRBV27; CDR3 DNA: TGTGCCAGCAGTTTATTTCCGGTAGGCAATCAGCCCCAGCATTTT; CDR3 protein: CASSLFPVGNQPQHF
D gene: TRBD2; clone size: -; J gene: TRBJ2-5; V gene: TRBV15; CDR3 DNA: TGTGCCACCAGCAGCGGGACTAGCAGTTGGGAGACCCAGTACTTC; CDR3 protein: CATSSGTSSWETQYF
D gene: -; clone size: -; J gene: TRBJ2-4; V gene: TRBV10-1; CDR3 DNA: TGCGCCAGCAGTGAGATGGATTTAGTAGCCAAAAACATTCAGTACTTC; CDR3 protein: CASSEMDLVAKNIQYF
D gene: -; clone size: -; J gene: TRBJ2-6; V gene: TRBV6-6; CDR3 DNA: TGTGCCAGCAGTTACGGGGTGCCTGGGGCCAACGTCCTGACTTTC; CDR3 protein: CASSYGVPGANVLTF
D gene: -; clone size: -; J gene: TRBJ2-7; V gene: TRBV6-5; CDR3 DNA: TGTGCCAGCAGGGTCGGGGGCCTGGCCTACGAGCAGTACTTC; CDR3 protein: CASRVGGLAYEQYF
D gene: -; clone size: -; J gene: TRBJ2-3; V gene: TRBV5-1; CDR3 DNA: TGCGCCAGCAGCCCCCCCGGGGCCCATAGCACAGATACGCAGTATTTT; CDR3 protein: CASSPPGAHSTDTQYF
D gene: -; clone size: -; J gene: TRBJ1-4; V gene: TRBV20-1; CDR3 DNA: TGCAGTGCTGGGAATGAAAAACTGTTTTTT; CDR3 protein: CSAGNEKLFF
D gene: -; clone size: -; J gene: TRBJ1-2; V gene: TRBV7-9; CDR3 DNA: TGTGCCAGCAATCGGGGCTCCTATGGCTACACCTTC; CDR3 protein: CASNRGSYGYTF
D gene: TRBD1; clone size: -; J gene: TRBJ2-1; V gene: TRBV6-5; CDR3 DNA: TGTGCCAGCGGCCCGCCGGGACAGGGTGCCCATGAGCAGTTCTTC; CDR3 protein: CASGPPGQGAHEQFF
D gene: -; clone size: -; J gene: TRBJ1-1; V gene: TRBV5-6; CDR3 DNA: TGTGCCAGCAGCCAGGAAAGGGTAGGCACTGAAGCTTTCTTT; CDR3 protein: CASSQERVGTEAFF
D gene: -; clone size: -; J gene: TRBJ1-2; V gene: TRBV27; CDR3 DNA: TGTGCCAGCAGCCTGTCCCAGGGCGTCTATGGCTACACCTTC; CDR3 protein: CASSLSQGVYGYTF
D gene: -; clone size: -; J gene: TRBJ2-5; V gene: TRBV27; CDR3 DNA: TGTGCCAGCAGAGGGATTCTGGAGACCCAGTACTTC; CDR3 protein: CASRGILETQYF
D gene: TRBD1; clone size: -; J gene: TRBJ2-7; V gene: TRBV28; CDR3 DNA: TGTGCCAGCAGTCAACTCCTGGGACAGGGGGCATTATCCTACGAGCAGTACTTC; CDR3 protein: CASSQLLGQGALSYEQYF
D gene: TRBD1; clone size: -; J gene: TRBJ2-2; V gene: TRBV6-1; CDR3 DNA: TGTGCCAGCAGTGTCCTGACAGGGTCCGGGGAGCTGTTTTTT; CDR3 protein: CASSVLTGSGELFF
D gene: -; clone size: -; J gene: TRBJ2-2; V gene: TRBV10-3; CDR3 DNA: TGTGCCATCAGAAGCCGGGACTCTTCATCACGTTCCGGGGAGCTGTTTTTT; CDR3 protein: CAIRSRDSSSRSGELFF
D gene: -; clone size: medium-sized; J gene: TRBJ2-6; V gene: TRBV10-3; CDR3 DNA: TGTGCCATAAGACCGACAGAAATTGAGTTTGGGGCCAACGTCCTGACTTTC; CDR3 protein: CAIRPTEIEFGANVLTF
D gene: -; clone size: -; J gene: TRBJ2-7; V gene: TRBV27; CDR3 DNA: TGTGCCAGCAGCCGCATCCGGGTGTCGGGGGTCCTTAACCTCGTCGAGCAGTACTTC; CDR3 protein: CASSRIRVSGVLNLVEQYF
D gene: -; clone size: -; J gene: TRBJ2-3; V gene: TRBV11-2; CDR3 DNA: TGTGCCAGCAGCCCTGACAGGTTCTACACAGATACGCAGTATTTT; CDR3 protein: CASSPDRFYTDTQYF
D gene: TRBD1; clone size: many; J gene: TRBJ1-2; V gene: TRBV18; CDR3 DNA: TGTGCCAGCTCACGGGACAGATATGGCTACACCTTC; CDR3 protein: CASSRDRYGYTF
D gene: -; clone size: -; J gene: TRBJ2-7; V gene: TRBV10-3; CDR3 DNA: TGTGCCATCAGTGAGTCGTGGACAACCTTCTCCTACGAGCAGTACTTC; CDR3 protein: CAISESWTTFSYEQYF
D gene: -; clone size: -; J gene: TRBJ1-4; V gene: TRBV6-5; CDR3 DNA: TGTGCCAGCAGACTAAGGGACACATACCTTGAAAAACTGTTTTTT; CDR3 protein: CASRLRDTYLEKLFF
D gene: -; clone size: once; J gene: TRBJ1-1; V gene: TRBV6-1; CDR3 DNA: TGTGCCAGCAGTGAAGCCCATTCGCAGGGCAACACTGAAGCTTTCTTT; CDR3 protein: CASSEAHSQGNTEAFF
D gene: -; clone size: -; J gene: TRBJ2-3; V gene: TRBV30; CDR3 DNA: TGTGCCTGGAGTAGGGCGGCAAAAAAAGATACGCAGTATTTT; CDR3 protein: CAWSRAAKKDTQYF